There are many counts of the clone carrying this T cell receptor beta chain. This sample is drawn from a study of regulatory T cells in long-lasting Graves disease. Noted time point: newly diagnosed GD, antithyroid drugs for less than 3 months. Construction of the TCR library relied on RNA isolated from PBMCs. Arm-PCR with iRepertoire HTBI primers amplified the CDR3 regions for these TCR beta libraries. One entry per CDR3 protein, called by TCRdb with MiXCR from the multiplex PCR reads. The sample lists roughly 410,000 distinct CDR3 sequences, approximately 15% seen once, with approximately 7.6% in the top ten. The germline gives CDR1 ENHRY, CDR2 SYGVKD. Trimming stripped 3 bases from V and 4 bases from J, with 16 bases between. The CDR3 spans 16 residues. This same sample was also taken into another study, of T cells in Graves' hyperthyroidism and ophthalmopathy. That source adds: Diagnostic decisions used clinical symptoms, serum thyroxine and TRAb, thyroid ultrasound and orbital computed tomography. The HTBI primer set served for first-round RT-PCR of the TCR CDR3. It was a median approximately 6.9 months before onset that the model predicted ophthalmopathy.

V usage is TRBV10-3 and J usage is TRBJ2-1, with TRBD1 as a possible D gene (5 bases). Specimen: peripheral blood mononuclear cells (PBMCs), collected at new diagnosis, from a patient treated with antithyroid drugs. This receptor was taken from a woman aged 40 to 50 with Graves disease. The CDR3 is CAISDFARVNYNEQFF. CDR3 in DNA: TGTGCCATCAGTGACTTCGCCAGGGTAAATTACAATGAGCAGTTCTTC.